This T cell receptor (beta chain) was profiled in a study of CD8 T cells in ankylosing spondylitis. Study-wide results and caveats: One TCR beta motif, made up of roughly 8 highly homologous variants, appeared characteristic of ankylosing spondylitis blood. In synovial fluid and blood from reactive arthritis, some motif variants were previously reported.

V was shortened by 2 bases and J by 0 bases, with 17 bases between the two germline ends. CDR3 size: 17 residues. Germline V gene lookup returns CDR1 SGHKS and CDR2 YYEKEE (reference sequence). Worth noting for this clonotype: The antigen is undetermined.

Library preparation for TCR beta used quantitative 5'-RACE with molecular barcodes. TCRdb itself ran the 5' RACE reads through MiXCR, one entry per CDR3 protein. Among 200,000 to 300,000 distinct CDR3 sequences listed, 8% to 9.5% were seen once. Sequencing input: blood, either unsorted or a sorted T cell fraction (not recorded which). This clonotype was sampled from a male donor with ankylosing spondylitis or in good health (not recorded which). This chain uses TRBV5-5 with TRBJ1-2; TRBD1 might be the D (5 bases). The CDR3 protein is CASSFSSRTPPNYGYTF. In nucleotides, the CDR3 is TGTGCCAGCAGCTTCTCCAGCAGGACACCGCCTAACTATGGCTACACCTTC.